This is a list of T cell receptor beta chains from one sample in a study of cytomegalovirus exposure and HLA in healthy donors. Assay used: immunoSEQ multiplex PCR; TCRdb lists only in-frame clones, some missing. This sample has approximately 110,000 clones; about 85% occur once, and the top ten carry over 0.2%. Sample: PBMCs. The receptors originated from a man between 45 and 60 years old in good health and CMV-seronegative. CDR3s include the opening cysteine and the closing phenylalanine or tryptophan. A D gene is named only where the DNA matches it firmly. Clone size is given for some rows only: seen once, a few or many times, or a class if the clone is expanded.

d_call,v_call,clone_size,j_call,cdr3_aa,cdr3_nt
TRBD1,TRBV7-2,NA,TRBJ2-7,CASSPGGEQYF,TGTGCCAGCAGCCCAGGGGGCGAGCAGTACTTC
TRBD1,TRBV6-6,NA,TRBJ2-3,CASSFGTGPPDTQYF,TGTGCCAGCAGTTTCGGGACAGGGCCCCCAGATACGCAGTATTTT
NA,TRBV7-9,NA,TRBJ2-7,CASSPWGRGRYEQYF,TGTGCCAGCAGCCCATGGGGCAGAGGACGCTACGAGCAGTACTTC
NA,TRBV5-6,NA,TRBJ1-6,CASSLEPASPLHF,TGTGCCAGCAGCTTGGAACCAGCGTCACCCCTCCACTTT
TRBD1,TRBV5-1,few,TRBJ2-1,CASRKKDRDYNEQFF,TGCGCCAGCAGGAAGAAGGACAGGGACTACAATGAGCAGTTCTTC
TRBD2,TRBV9,NA,TRBJ2-5,CASSVESRDYQETQYF,TGTGCCAGCAGCGTAGAATCCCGGGACTATCAAGAGACCCAGTACTTC
NA,TRBV7-2,NA,TRBJ1-1,CASSLAPGGTEAFF,TGTGCCAGCAGCTTAGCGCCCGGGGGCACTGAAGCTTTCTTT
NA,TRBV2,NA,TRBJ1-4,CASSEIGGTNEKLFF,TGTGCCAGCAGTGAAATCGGGGGTACTAATGAAAAACTGTTTTTT
NA,TRBV2,NA,TRBJ1-1,CASSGQPRTLLNTEAFF,TGTGCCAGCAGTGGACAGCCCCGTACGCTTTTGAACACTGAAGCTTTCTTT
NA,TRBV28,once,TRBJ2-6,CASSLYDSNAGANVLTF,TGTGCCAGCAGTTTATATGACAGTAATGCTGGGGCCAACGTCCTGACTTTC
NA,TRBV6-5,few,TRBJ1-2,CASTFLGGGGYGYTF,TGTGCCAGCACCTTTCTGGGGGGTGGGGGCTATGGCTACACCTTC
TRBD2,TRBV10-3,NA,TRBJ2-1,CAITPDRLAGQNEQFF,TGTGCCATCACCCCCGATAGACTAGCGGGCCAGAATGAGCAGTTCTTC
NA,TRBV4-3,NA,TRBJ1-1,CASSQVGGREAFF,TGCGCCAGCAGCCAAGTGGGAGGGAGGGAAGCTTTCTTT
NA,TRBV7-8,NA,TRBJ2-7,CASSHTGPPTYEQYF,TGTGCCAGCAGCCACACAGGGCCCCCCACCTACGAGCAGTACTTC
NA,TRBV19,NA,TRBJ2-5,CASSIGRAQETQYF,TGTGCCAGTAGTATCGGGCGGGCTCAAGAGACCCAGTACTTC
TRBD2,TRBV4-2,NA,TRBJ2-3,CASSPRLATDSTDTQYF,TGTGCCAGCAGCCCACGACTAGCGACCGACAGCACAGATACGCAGTATTTT
TRBD2,TRBV7-2,NA,TRBJ2-1,CASSLTHGTSTGEQFF,TGTGCCAGCAGCTTAACCCACGGGACTAGCACTGGTGAGCAGTTCTTC
NA,TRBV11-2,NA,TRBJ2-2,CASSFPRVGAGELFF,TGTGCCAGCAGCTTCCCGCGGGTCGGCGCCGGGGAGCTGTTTTTT
NA,TRBV6-1,NA,TRBJ2-3,CASSESPSTDTQYF,TGTGCCAGCAGTGAAAGCCCCAGCACAGATACGCAGTATTTT
NA,TRBV5-4,once,TRBJ2-7,CASSFEGEQYF,TGTGCCAGCAGCTTCGAGGGCGAGCAGTACTTC
NA,TRBV6-5,NA,TRBJ1-5,CASSYSRQGGNQPQHF,TGTGCCAGCAGTTACTCGCGGCAGGGTGGGAATCAGCCCCAGCATTTT
NA,TRBV5-1,NA,TRBJ1-1,CASSLGRANTEAFF,TGCGCCAGCAGCTTGGGCAGGGCGAACACTGAAGCTTTCTTT
NA,TRBV6-5,once,TRBJ2-2,CASSYSTGVAGELFF,TGTGCCAGCAGTTACTCGACAGGAGTCGCCGGGGAGCTGTTTTTT
NA,TRBV15,NA,TRBJ2-1,CATSRAKGAGYEQFF,TGTGCCACCAGCAGAGCTAAGGGAGCTGGGTATGAGCAGTTCTTC
TRBD1,TRBV2,NA,TRBJ1-5,CASRGTGEIQPQHF,TGTGCCAGCAGAGGGACAGGGGAGATTCAGCCCCAGCATTTT
NA,TRBV29-1,few,TRBJ1-2,CSVEMARDGYTF,TGCAGCGTTGAAATGGCCAGGGATGGCTACACCTTC
NA,TRBV7-2,NA,TRBJ1-1,CASSPESVTEAFF,TGTGCCAGCAGCCCAGAAAGTGTCACTGAAGCTTTCTTT
TRBD1,TRBV4-2,NA,TRBJ1-4,CASSQSGTGYEKLFF,TGTGCCAGCAGCCAATCCGGGACAGGGTATGAAAAACTGTTTTTT
NA,TRBV10-3,few,TRBJ1-3,CAAGGEGNTIYF,TGTGCCGCCGGAGGGGAAGGAAACACCATATATTTT
NA,TRBV6-5,NA,TRBJ2-3,CASSYSLGDTQYF,TGTGCCAGCAGTTACTCCCTCGGAGATACGCAGTATTTT
TRBD1,TRBV25-1,NA,TRBJ2-3,CASSELGQTGADTQYF,TGTGCCAGCAGTGAATTGGGACAAACAGGGGCAGATACGCAGTATTTT
TRBD2,TRBV6-4,NA,TRBJ2-2,CASFGVSSGNTGELFF,TGTGCCAGCTTTGGAGTTTCTAGCGGTAACACCGGGGAGCTGTTTTTT
TRBD1,TRBV5-1,NA,TRBJ1-5,CASSLTTGGNQPQHF,TGCGCCAGCAGCTTGACGACAGGGGGAAATCAGCCCCAGCATTTT
NA,TRBV6-4,once,TRBJ2-2,CASSLGGDPYTGELFF,TGTGCCAGCAGCCTGGGCGGGGATCCTTACACCGGGGAGCTGTTTTTT
TRBD1,TRBV27,NA,TRBJ2-1,CASRDRVANEQFF,TGTGCCAGCAGGGACAGGGTCGCGAATGAGCAGTTCTTC
NA,TRBV5-1,few,TRBJ2-1,CASSLASAYYNEQFF,TGCGCCAGCAGCTTGGCTAGCGCCTACTACAATGAGCAGTTCTTC
TRBD1,TRBV6-5,few,TRBJ2-5,CASLARTGGAETQYF,TGTGCCAGCCTGGCCCGGACAGGGGGCGCGGAGACCCAGTACTTC